What follows are 20 T cell receptor beta chains derived from one specimen sequenced in a study of T-cell memory formation after mild COVID-19. TCRdb reprocessed the 5' RACE reads with MiXCR, giving one entry per CDR3 protein. The sample lists 500,000 to 650,000 distinct CDR3 sequences, roughly 21% occurring once. The sample was PBMCs or a T cell subset sorted from them (not recorded which). The receptor source for this set is an adult woman who had mild COVID-19 (a few samples of this study predate the infection). Cell type and time point are not known.

The chain carries TRBV5-4 and TRBJ2-1; D not resolved. The V end lost 4 bases, the J end lost 1 base, and 12 bases lay between the germline ends. Germline CDR1 SGHNT, CDR2 YYREEE (reference sequence). The CDR3 totals 15 residues. The CDR3 loop reads CASSPRSTSYNEQFF. The CDR3 DNA reads as TGTGCCAGCAGCCCACGGTCTACGTCCTACAATGAGCAGTTCTTC.

J is TRBJ2-1 and V is TRBV14; 10 bases map to TRBD2. This CDR3 has 15 residues. CDR1 SGHDN and CDR2 FVKESK come from the germline V gene. V lost 8 bases to trimming and J lost 5 bases; unmatched junction nucleotides: 9. The CDR3 loop reads CASLPSGSFNNEQFF. Written as DNA, the CDR3 is TGTGCCAGCTTGCCTAGCGGGAGTTTCAACAATGAGCAGTTCTTC.

This rearrangement joins TRBV2 to TRBJ2-2; 10 bases agree with TRBD1. This CDR3 spans 14 amino acids. The V and J ends lost 9 bases and 7 bases, in that order; junction bases with no gene match: 8. The germline CDR1 and CDR2 sequences are SNHLY and FYNNEI. The CDR3 coding sequence is TGTGCCAGTACTCCGACAGGGGGCGTCGGGGAGCTGTTTTTT. It specifies CASTPTGGVGELFF.

This chain links TRBV7-2 with TRBJ1-2, with TRBD1 as a possible D gene (6 bases). CDR1 and CDR2 from the germline V gene are SGHTA and FQGNSA. The CDR3 length is 13 residues. Trimming took 5 bases from V and 8 from J, leaving 15 bases between them. Here the CDR3 reads CASSPGTTWGYTF. The CDR3 DNA sequence: TGTGCCAGCAGCCCGGGGACAACGTGGGGCTACACCTTC.

The chain has TRBV27 and TRBJ2-3, with D possibly being TRBD1 (5 bases). V was shortened by 1 base and J by 6 bases, with 17 bases between the two germline ends. The length of the CDR3 is 16 residues. Germline V CDR1 and CDR2: MNHEY, SMNVEV (reference sequence). The CDR3 is CASSLLGRLATDTQYF. The DNA for the CDR3 is TGTGCCAGCAGTTTATTGGGGCGGTTAGCCACGGATACGCAGTATTTT.

This clonotype occurred a few times. The gene calls are TRBV5-1 and TRBJ2-4; 10 bases match TRBD1. CDR1 is SGHRS and CDR2 is YFSETQ in the germline V gene. This CDR3 has 18 amino acids. The V and J ends lost 2 bases and 0 bases, in that order; junction bases with no gene match: 8. CDR3 in amino acids: CASSFRDRGSGAKNIQYF. The DNA for the CDR3 is TGCGCCAGCAGCTTCCGGGACAGGGGCTCAGGAGCCAAAAACATTCAGTACTTC. The full variable domain, rest sourced from reference TRBV5-1 and TRBJ2-4, is KAGVTQTPRYLIKTRGQQVTLSCSPISGHRSVSWYQQTPGQGLQFLFEYFSETQRNKGNFPGRFSGRQFSNSRSEMNVSTLELGDSALYLCASSFRDRGSGAKNIQYFGAGTRLSVL.

V and J are TRBV7-9 and TRBJ1-3; D perhaps matches TRBD1 (6 bases). V dropped 5 bases and J dropped 4 bases, with 18 bases sitting between them. The CDR3 is 16 residues long. CDR1 and CDR2 (germline): SEHNR, FQNEAQ (reference sequence). The CDR3 bases are TGTGCCAGCAGCGGACCTGGACAGCTCCTAGGAAACACCATATATTTT. Protein product: CASSGPGQLLGNTIYF.

This clonotype was recorded a few times. This rearrangement joins TRBV29-1 to TRBJ2-3, with 10 bases aligning to TRBD2. Germline assignment: CDR1 SQVTM and CDR2 ANQGSEA. V dropped 6 bases and J dropped 4; count of bases not matched to a gene: 7. The CDR3 is 14 amino acids. CDR3 amino acids: CSVGTSGIADTQYF. The CDR3 nucleotides read TGCAGCGTGGGCACTAGCGGGATTGCAGATACGCAGTATTTT.

This clonotype was found a few times. This chain links TRBV7-9 with TRBJ2-7, with 16 positions matching TRBD2. Germline V gives CDR1 SEHNR, CDR2 FQNEAQ (reference sequence). The CDR3 consists of 16 residues. Germline trimming cut 5 bases from V and 4 bases from J; bases unmatched to any gene: 5. For the CDR3, the DNA is TGTGCCAGCAGCCCTGGGACTAGCGGGAGGGGGTACGAGCAGTACTTC. It is translated as CASSPGTSGRGYEQYF.

In this sample, this clonotype turned up a few times. This sequence joins TRBV19 and TRBJ1-1, with D unresolved. The CDR3 is 14 residues long. Looked up from germline, CDR1 is LNHDA and CDR2 is SQIVND (reference sequence). V was trimmed by 3 bases and J by 1 base, leaving 9 bases between them. This CDR3 reads CASSMILGNTEAFF. In DNA, the CDR3 is TGTGCCAGTAGTATGATACTCGGGAACACTGAAGCTTTCTTT.

In its sample, this clonotype was seen many times. The V gene is TRBV5-1, the J gene TRBJ1-5; D possibly corresponds to TRBD1 (5 bases). Germline V gene sequence: CDR1 SGHRS, CDR2 YFSETQ. V was shortened by 3 bases and J by 3 bases, with 7 bases between the two germline ends. This CDR3 region has 13 residues. CDR3 nucleotides: TGCGCCAGCAGCTCGGGGCCCAATCAGCCCCAGCATTTT. Translating gives CASSSGPNQPQHF.

The chain links TRBV7-6 to TRBJ2-1, with TRBD2 matching over 8 bases. CDR1 is SGHVS and CDR2 is FNYEAQ in the germline V gene. Losses at the gene ends were 1 base for V and 7 bases for J; bases not matched to a gene: 12. This CDR3 has 17 amino acids. This chain's CDR3 is CASSLEITGGVGNEQFF. The DNA of the CDR3 is TGTGCCAGCAGCTTAGAGATTACGGGAGGGGTTGGGAATGAGCAGTTCTTC.

The chain carries TRBV5-1 and TRBJ1-1; 7 bases line up with TRBD1. With V trimmed by 5 bases and J by 2 bases, 6 bases remained unmatched. CDR1 and CDR2 (germline): SGHRS, YFSETQ. The CDR3 is 14 residues long. The CDR3 bases are TGCGCCAGCAGTCGGGACAGTACAAACACTGAAGCTTTCTTT. Residues: CASSRDSTNTEAFF.

This chain joins TRBV12-3 or TRBV12-4 and TRBJ2-5; TRBD2 matches 8 bases. The CDR3 spans 15 residues. With 4 bases clipped from V and 5 bases from J, the junction kept 9 bases outside the gene matches. The CDR3 DNA is TGTGCCAGCAGTTCGACGCGGGGGGCCGGGGAGACCCAGTACTTC. The encoded protein is CASSSTRGAGETQYF.

This clonotype showed up just a few times. The chain is built from TRBV6-2 or TRBV6-3 and TRBJ2-3, with 11 positions matching TRBD1. CDR1 and CDR2 (germline): MNHEY, SVGEGT. Trimming removed 7 bases from V and 2 bases from J; junction bases left unmatched: 5. The CDR3 spans 15 residues. In DNA, the CDR3 is TGTGCCAGCAACAACGGACAGGGGGCCACAGATACGCAGTATTTT. Translated: CASNNGQGATDTQYF.

This clonotype was seen a handful of times. The V and J genes are TRBV7-2 and TRBJ2-3, with 11 positions matching TRBD1. This CDR3 region has 16 residues. Trimming took 4 bases from V and 8 from J; bases not matched to a gene: 11. CDR1 is SGHTA and CDR2 is FQGNSA in the germline V gene. In DNA, the CDR3 is TGTGCCAGCAGCTCAAAGTCCGGGACAGGGGGAGTTACGCAGTATTTT. It encodes CASSSKSGTGGVTQYF. The whole variable domain, remainder taken from reference TRBV7-2 and TRBJ2-3, is GAGVSQSPSNKVTEKGKDVELRCDPISGHTALYWYRQSLGQGLEFLIYFQGNSAPDKSGLPSDRFSAERTGGSVSTLTIQRTQQEDSAVYLCASSSKSGTGGVTQYFGPGTRLTVL.

The chain couples TRBV27 to TRBJ2-2; TRBD2 matches at 13 bases. Germline values: CDR1 MNHEY, CDR2 SMNVEV (reference sequence). V shed 3 bases and J 5 bases; nucleotides not matched to a gene: 15. The CDR3 has 20 amino acids. The CDR3 region has the DNA TGTGCCAGCAGTTTGGTTGCTCCGGGACTAGCGGGATTGAGGACCGGGGAGCTGTTTTTT. Residues: CASSLVAPGLAGLRTGELFF.

This clonotype appeared a few times. This sequence joins TRBV7-6 and TRBJ1-3; 7 bases line up with TRBD1. The CDR3 has 17 residues. Germline V gene sequence: CDR1 SGHVS, CDR2 FNYEAQ. V was clipped by 5 bases and J by 7 bases; unmatched bases: 17. CDR3 DNA sequence: TGTGCCAGCAGCCCAACCCGGACAGGAGCAAGTGGGAACACCATATATTTT. It specifies CASSPTRTGASGNTIYF.

This clonotype appeared many times. The rearrangement links TRBV9 to TRBJ2-3, with 9 bases lining up with TRBD1. From germline, CDR1 is SGDLS and CDR2 YYNGEE. V lost 1 base to trimming and J lost 4 bases; unmatched junction nucleotides: 4. This CDR3 region has 15 residues. The chain's CDR3 is CASSVWTGEPDTQYF. The DNA for the CDR3 is TGTGCCAGCAGCGTATGGACAGGGGAGCCAGATACGCAGTATTTT.

The CDR3 loop reads CATSDPSRAYNEQFF. The CDR3 nucleotides read TGTGCCACCAGTGATCCCAGTCGGGCCTACAATGAGCAGTTCTTC. The chain carries TRBV24-1 and TRBJ2-1, with D uncertain. The germline V gene has CDR1 KGHDR and CDR2 SFDVKD. This CDR3 spans 15 amino acids. Trimming took off 3 bases at V and 2 bases at J, with 10 bases between the two ends.